The present T cell receptor (beta chain) was sequenced within a study of blood T cell repertoires in COVID-19 (TCRdb year 2020). Turning to the overall study: Samples from collaborators originated in the United States, Italy and Spain and spanned both the acute and convalescent phases of COVID-19. Where available, HLA class I and class II types were obtained from metadata supplied by the sample provider rather than from assay-based typing. The repertoires were made available in a free public database intended to serve as a resource for research on the immune response to SARS-CoV-2. Samples came from the ongoing ImmuneRACE study (first 160 participants) plus 1,254 subjects from 6 global collaborators. The material from the prospective study consisted of cDNA or gDNA derived from T cells, B-cell-depleted T cells, or PBMCs. Deeply sampled blood TCRbeta repertoires from subjects exposed to, actively infected with, or recovered from COVID-19 were included in the dataset. Sample metadata almost always included a de-identified subject ID, COVID-19 status, age in years and sex.

Points the paper makes about the study in general: Clinical and demographic metadata were provided uncurated, with the amount varying by source and participant.

On this clone itself: Its binding antigen is unknown. Base qualities were left out, and no much larger clone turns up one base away.

From the cysteine through the phenylalanine, the CDR3 covers 16 amino acids. The kept DNA is CDR3 alone, 48 bases in frame from the first base. The junction carries 17 bases between V and J, which are trimmed by 5 bases and 1 base respectively. Per the germline V gene, SGHRS is the CDR1 and YFSETQ is the CDR2. In Seattle, one collaborating source enrolled patients while the infection was active and tracked those patients longitudinally over the course of disease. Whole blood was collected in K2EDTA tubes by collaborating institutions according to the institutions' own protocols. For TCRbeta analysis, collaborators shipped samples in one of three forms: frozen whole blood, isolated PBMCs, or DNA extracted from either of those sample types. The immunoSEQ Assay, a bias-controlled multiplex PCR, was used to amplify TCRbeta CDR3 regions from genomic DNA. Concerning the study's data processing: Nucleated cell counts per sample were estimated from amplification of reference gene primers within the assay. To quantify the absolute abundance of each unique TCRbeta CDR3 rearrangement, sequence reads were collapsed and filtered. For each sample, productive Simpson clonality was calculated as the square root of Simpson's diversity index across productive rearrangements. As stored in TCRdb, this immuneACCESS dataset retains in-frame rearrangements with V and J assigned. A fraction of the clones does not appear; measured against another copy, unresolved V genes explain less than half of the discrepancy, and the remainder lacks a known reason. Clone size and the V and J calls come from that table; the DNA yielded D and trimming. This sample holds about 150,000 clones; about 85% were observed only once. Of the sample, roughly 0.6% falls within the top ten clones.

The sequenced sample consisted of peripheral blood. Recombination joined TRBV5-1 with TRBJ2-3, and the D gene may be TRBD2, 5 bases matching. The origin of this receptor is a man aged 60 to 75 with COVID-19, enrolled during active disease. Here the CDR3 is given as CASSAGVGARTDTQYF. The nucleotide sequence is TGCGCCAGCAGTGCCGGGGTCGGAGCTCGCACAGATACGCAGTATTTT. Where the CDR3 stops, the reference TRBV5-1 and TRBJ2-3 genes take over; the full variable domain is KAGVTQTPRYLIKTRGQQVTLSCSPISGHRSVSWYQQTPGQGLQFLFEYFSETQRNKGNFPGRFSGRQFSNSRSEMNVSTLELGDSALYLCASSAGVGARTDTQYFGPGTRLTVL.